This T cell receptor beta chain was found in a study of blood T cells in healthy people across ages (dated by TCRdb to the mid-2010s). Background on the whole study: In model experiments, template switching captured about one uniquely barcoded TCR beta cDNA molecule for every two T cells. The study measured age-related changes in TCR beta repertoire diversity using deep sequencing normalized with unique cDNA molecular identifiers. Donors were grouped into four age groups: young (average 16 years), middle-aged (39), aged (over 55) and long-lived (82). To avoid experimental bias, donors of different ages were distributed randomly across sequencing lanes. Two additional independent replicas of 1 million unique cDNA reads from the same blood draw were analyzed for two donors (one aged 18 to 30 and one aged 80 or older). Study-level results and caveats: Total diversity estimates from one million sequenced T cells were considered lower bounds and underestimates. There was a strong correlation between observed TCR beta diversity and the percentage of naive T cells measured by flow cytometry. As age increased, observed TCR beta diversity per million T cells dropped in a roughly linear way, and a significant reduction was already evident by age 40. Since profiling was done on bulk unsorted PBMCs, naive and antigen-experienced compartments could not be conclusively compared. Donor CMV infection status was unknown, potentially confounding age-related changes in expanded clonotypes. Compared with the aged group, more naive CD4+ T cells, fewer expanded clones and increased TCR diversity were shown by the long-lived group, suggesting age selection.

The donors were 40 or so Caucasian individuals from Russia, aged 6 to 90 years, who were systemically healthy. Each donor gave ten milliliters of peripheral blood, collected into EDTA-treated Vacutainer tubes. Ficoll-Paque density-gradient centrifugation was used to isolate PBMCs, with at least 7 million obtained per sample. Trizol reagent was used to extract total RNA from the PBMCs, yielding at least 5.5 micrograms per sample. For every donor, an aliquot of PBMCs went through flow cytometry to measure the percentages of naive CD45RAhigh/CD27high T cells. This clonotype was found a few times. What antigen it recognizes has not been identified. No much larger clone is present one base from it, and per-base qualities are unavailable. From V the trimming removes 4 bases and from J it removes 5 bases, while the gene matches leave 11 bases of the junction unaccounted for. From a lookup of the germline V gene, CDR1 and CDR2 are SGDLS and YYNGEE. Reading from cysteine to phenylalanine, the CDR3 counts 15 amino acids. Of the read, only the CDR3 DNA is kept; its 45 bases are in frame from base 1.

The protocol used for the library was 5' RACE. TCRdb lists the instrument as Illumina HiSeq 2500. A second 7 to 11 cycle PCR used a sample-barcoded 5' primer and a J-beta primer mix. A unique molecular identifier was introduced onto each TCR beta cDNA molecule by a template-switch 5' adaptor carrying 12 random nucleotides. At least 3 million CDR3-containing paired-end reads were obtained from each sample. First-strand cDNA was synthesized from all RNA with the Mint cDNA synthesis kit, primed by a TRBC-specific oligonucleotide. Following uracil-DNA glycosylase treatment, a first 18-cycle PCR with universal primers M1SS and BC2_uni_R was performed on all cDNA. Under the source paper's analysis protocol: Each sample was normalized by randomly selecting 1 million high-quality reads, each carrying a distinct molecular identifier. Reads with shared molecular identifiers were discarded instead of being binned into consensus sequences. MiTCR, run with a Q25 quality threshold and the strictest error-elimination algorithm, handled CDR3 identification, clonotype clustering and error correction. A nonparametric unseen species model with Euler transformation was used to estimate lower-bound total TCR beta diversity. The raw public reads went through TCRdb reprocessing: fastp at Q25, MiXCR clone calling, in-frame beta chains kept. A single entry per CDR3 protein holds the most common genes and DNA from its merged rows. The V and J calls were determined by TCRdb, not by the authors. The sample table holds more than 650,000 distinct CDR3 sequences, of which 53% were seen once. The ten top clones hold about 42% of the sample.

Specimen: blood. This clonotype originated in an elderly man in good health. The rearranged chain carries TRBV9 and TRBJ2-5, with 7 junctional bases fitting TRBD2. The DNA sequence is TGTGCCAGCAGCTTTAGAGCGGGAAGCTCCGAGACCCAGTACTTC. Its amino acids are CASSFRAGSSETQYF.